One and the same sample provided the 11 T cell receptor beta chains below, sequenced in a study of beta chain features in type 1 diabetes. Findings of the study overall: Type 1 diabetes patients showed a moderate but significant shortening of TCRB CDR3s in all four CD4+ subsets.

No cognate antigen is known for these TCRs. Reverse transcription of all isolated RNA meant that expressed TCRB transcripts were sequenced. Profiling relied on immunoSEQ multiplex PCR, and the TCRdb table lists in-frame clones only, not all of them. This table holds about 160,000 clones, roughly 60% found once. Sequencing was done on a sample of naive CD4+ T cells from blood. The receptors were gathered from a man aged 30 to 45 with type 1 diabetes.

The chain carries TRBV2 and TRBJ1-2; 7 bases are shared with TRBD1. The CDR3 spans 15 residues. Losses at the gene ends were 3 bases for V and 4 bases for J; bases not matched to a gene: 8. The germline CDR1 and CDR2 sequences are SNHLY and FYNNEI. CDR3 sequence reads: CASSDLGQTIYGYTF. For the CDR3, the DNA is TGTGCCAGCAGTGACCTGGGACAGACCATCTATGGCTACACCTTC.

This chain uses TRBV29-1 with TRBJ2-2; 7 bases agree with TRBD1. CDR1 and CDR2 from the germline V gene are SQVTM and ANQGSEA. The CDR3 totals 14 residues. V lost 8 bases and J lost 4; bases outside the gene matches: 10. In DNA form, the CDR3 reads TGCAGCTTTAGGACAGGAGATCTCACCGGGGAGCTGTTTTTT. Translation: CSFRTGDLTGELFF.

The rearrangement links TRBV9 to TRBJ2-3; 10 bases are shared with TRBD2. The CDR3 covers 15 residues. In germline, CDR1 is SGDLS, CDR2 YYNGEE. Trimming removed 1 base from V and 2 bases from J; junction bases left unmatched: 1. CDR3 protein: CASSVLAGATDTQYF. In nucleotides, the CDR3 is TGTGCCAGCAGCGTACTAGCGGGGGCCACAGATACGCAGTATTTT.

This CDR3 is CASSPQGISYGYTF. The CDR3 DNA is TGTGCCAGCAGCCCTCAGGGAATTAGCTATGGCTACACCTTC. This chain connects TRBV7-2 to TRBJ1-2; TRBD1 is a possible D gene (5 bases). Germline values: CDR1 SGHTA, CDR2 FQGNSA. Between the trimmed V and J ends, which lost 5 bases and 4 bases, there was a span of 14 bases. The CDR3 sequence is 14 residues long.

V usage is TRBV29-1 and J usage is TRBJ1-2, with D perhaps TRBD1 (5 bases). V dropped 4 bases and J dropped 6 bases, with 24 bases sitting between them. The CDR3 totals 16 residues. Germline loops: CDR1 SQVTM, CDR2 ANQGSEA. CDR3 in amino acids: CSVARLPIQGVHGYTF. The CDR3 nucleotides read TGCAGCGTTGCGCGCCTTCCGATCCAGGGTGTGCATGGCTACACCTTC.

The chain combines TRBV29-1 with TRBJ2-5; 9 bases match TRBD1. V shed 6 bases, J shed 3 bases, and the junction held 5 bases outside the gene matches. Looked up from germline, CDR1 is SQVTM and CDR2 is ANQGSEA. The CDR3 covers 13 residues. The CDR3 bases are TGCAGCGTCGCGGGACAGGGCAAAGAGACCCAGTACTTC. This gives the protein CSVAGQGKETQYF.

This clone occurred once. This chain links TRBV30 with TRBJ1-6; the match to TRBD1 covers 9 bases. J gave up 8 bases and V 3 bases, and 5 bases lay outside the gene matches. The CDR3 extends over 14 amino acids. The germline V gene encodes CDR1 GTSNPN and CDR2 SVGIG (reference sequence). The CDR3 region is CAWSRDREDSPLHF. The DNA of the CDR3 is TGTGCCTGGAGCCGGGACAGGGAGGATTCACCCCTCCACTTT.

This clone was observed a single time. J is TRBJ1-2 and V is TRBV29-1; weak D call: TRBD1 (5 bases). This CDR3 has 13 amino acids. V was pared by 7 bases and J by 4 bases, with 16 bases between. CDR1 SQVTM and CDR2 ANQGSEA come from the germline V gene. The CDR3 DNA follows: TGCAGCGGGGATGCCGGGGACCTCTATGGCTACACCTTC. Protein sequence: CSGDAGDLYGYTF.

This chain joins TRBV30 and TRBJ1-6; D unresolved. Germline lookup yields CDR1 GTSNPN and CDR2 SVGIG (reference sequence). This CDR3 is built from 13 residues. V was cut by 1 base and J by 8 bases, with 9 bases left in between. CDR3 loop: CAWSDTGDSPLHF. The CDR3 DNA is TGTGCCTGGAGTGATACCGGGGATTCACCCCTCCACTTT.

The chain is built from TRBV5-4 and TRBJ2-3; D gene uncertain. V was clipped by 0 bases and J by 1 base, with 6 bases between them. The germline gives CDR1 SGHNT, CDR2 YYREEE (reference sequence). The CDR3 contains 14 residues. The CDR3 bases are TGTGCCAGCAGCTTGGGGCAGCGCACAGATACGCAGTATTTT. This encodes CASSLGQRTDTQYF.

This clone was detected only once. J is TRBJ2-2 and V is TRBV9; D call uncertain. The CDR3 length is 13 residues. Germline CDR1 is SGDLS and CDR2 is YYNGEE. Trimming took 4 bases from V and 3 from J, leaving 7 bases between them. CDR3 DNA sequence: TGTGCCAGCAGCCCCCAGGACACCGGGGAGCTGTTTTTT. This codes for CASSPQDTGELFF.